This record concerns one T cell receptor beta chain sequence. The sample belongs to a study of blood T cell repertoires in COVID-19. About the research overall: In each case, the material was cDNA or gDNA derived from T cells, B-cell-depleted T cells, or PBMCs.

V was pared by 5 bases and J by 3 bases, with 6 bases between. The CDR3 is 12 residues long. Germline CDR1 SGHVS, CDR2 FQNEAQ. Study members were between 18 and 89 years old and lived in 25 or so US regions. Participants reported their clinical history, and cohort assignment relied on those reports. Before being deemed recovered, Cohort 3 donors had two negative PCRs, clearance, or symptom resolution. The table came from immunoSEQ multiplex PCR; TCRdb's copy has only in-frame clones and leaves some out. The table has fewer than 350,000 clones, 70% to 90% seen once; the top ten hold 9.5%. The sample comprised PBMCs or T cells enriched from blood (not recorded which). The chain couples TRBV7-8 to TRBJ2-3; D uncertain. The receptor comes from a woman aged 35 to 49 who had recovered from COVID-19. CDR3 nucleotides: TGTGCCAGCAGCCCAACAACAGATACGCAGTATTTT. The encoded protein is CASSPTTDTQYF.